The source of this T cell receptor beta chain is a study of identical twins. V was pared by 4 bases and J by 3 bases, with 7 bases of the junction left unmatched. CDR3 size: 16 residues. Germline V gene data show CDR1 as KGHSH and CDR2 as LQKENI. TCRdb independently ran MiXCR on the 5' RACE reads; one entry per CDR3 protein. This repertoire shows about 660,000 distinct CDR3 sequences, around 8.6% found once; its top ten account for 0.75% to 1%. Regarding the study as a whole: Zero-insertion results could be subject to partial confounding by invariant MAIT and iNKT cells.

This clonotype appeared a few times. The antigen remains unidentified. These data were also reused for a study on yellow fever vaccine responses in identical twins.

This chain links TRBV18 with TRBJ2-2, with 8 positions matching TRBD1. This TCR was sampled from a woman aged 18-29 years in good health. The sample was PBMCs. The CDR3 protein is CASSLRQGMDTGELFF. The DNA for the CDR3 is TGTGCCAGCTCACTGAGACAGGGGATGGACACCGGGGAGCTGTTTTTT.